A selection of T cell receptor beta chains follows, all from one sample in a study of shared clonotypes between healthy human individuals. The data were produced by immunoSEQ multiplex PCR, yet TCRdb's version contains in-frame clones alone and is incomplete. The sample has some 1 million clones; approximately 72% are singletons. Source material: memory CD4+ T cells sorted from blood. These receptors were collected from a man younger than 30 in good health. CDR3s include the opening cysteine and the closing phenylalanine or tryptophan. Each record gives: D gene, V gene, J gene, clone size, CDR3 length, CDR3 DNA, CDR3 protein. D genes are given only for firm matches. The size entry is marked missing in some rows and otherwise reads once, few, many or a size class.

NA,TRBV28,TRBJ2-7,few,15,TGTGCCAGCAGTTCGACAGGCTTCTACTCCTACGAGCAGTACTTC,CASSSTGFYSYEQYF
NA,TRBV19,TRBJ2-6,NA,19,TGTGCCAGTAGTATTATTTCTCGGGACGGGAGCTCTGGGGCCAACGTCCTGACTTTC,CASSIISRDGSSGANVLTF
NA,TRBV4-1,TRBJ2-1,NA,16,TGCGCCAGCAGCCAAGAGGAGGGTTGGTCCTACAATGAGCAGTTCTTC,CASSQEEGWSYNEQFF
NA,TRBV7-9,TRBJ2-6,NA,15,TGTGCCAGCAGCTTACGGGGGTCCGGGGCCAACGTCCTGACTTTC,CASSLRGSGANVLTF
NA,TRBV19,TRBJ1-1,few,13,TGTGCCAGTAGTCCGCTTAGTAACACTGAAGCTTTCTTT,CASSPLSNTEAFF
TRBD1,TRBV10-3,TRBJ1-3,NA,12,TGTGCCCTAGGGGGCTTCGGAAACACCATATATTTT,CALGGFGNTIYF
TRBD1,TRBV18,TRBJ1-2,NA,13,TGTGCCAGCTCAAAGGGACAGGGGTATGGCTACACCTTC,CASSKGQGYGYTF
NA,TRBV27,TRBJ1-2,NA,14,TGTGCCAGCACCGATAAAACAGGAATTTATGGCTACACCTTC,CASTDKTGIYGYTF
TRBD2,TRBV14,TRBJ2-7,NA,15,TGTGCCAGCTCCTACCGACTAGCGGGAGCAGACGAGCAGTACTTC,CASSYRLAGADEQYF
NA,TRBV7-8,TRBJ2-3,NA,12,TGTGCCAGCAGCCGTCTTTCAGATACGCAGTATTTT,CASSRLSDTQYF
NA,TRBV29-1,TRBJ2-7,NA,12,TGCAGCGTTGAAGGCGGGGGCAGAAGCCAGTACTTC,CSVEGGGRSQYF
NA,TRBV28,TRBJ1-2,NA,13,TGTGCCAGCAGTTTATCGCAGGGTGGCGGCTACACCTTC,CASSLSQGGGYTF
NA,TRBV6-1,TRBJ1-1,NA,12,TGTGCCAGCAGCCATAGCAACACTGAAGCTTTCTTT,CASSHSNTEAFF
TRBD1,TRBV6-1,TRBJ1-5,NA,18,TGTGCCAGCAGTGAGCTAGACAGGGGTCCGCGTCTGAAACAGCCCCAGCATTTT,CASSELDRGPRLKQPQHF
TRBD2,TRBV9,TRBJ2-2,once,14,TGTGCCAGCAGCGTAGGAGCGGGGGCCGGGGAGCTGTTTTTT,CASSVGAGAGELFF
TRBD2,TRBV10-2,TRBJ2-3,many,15,TGCGCCAGCAGTGAGCTTGGACTAGAATCAGATACGCAGTATTTT,CASSELGLESDTQYF
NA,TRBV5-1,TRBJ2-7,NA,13,TGCGCCAGCAGAATGGGGAGCTCCTACGAGCAGTACTTC,CASRMGSSYEQYF
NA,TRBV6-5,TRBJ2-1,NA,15,TGTGCCAGTGTCGGAAGGGTGAGCTCCTACAATGAGCAGTTCTTC,CASVGRVSSYNEQFF
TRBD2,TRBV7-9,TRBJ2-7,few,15,TGTGCCAGCAGCCTCGACGTACTAGCGGGGGCCGAGCAGTACTTC,CASSLDVLAGAEQYF
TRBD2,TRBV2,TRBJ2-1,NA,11,TGTGCCAGCAGACTAGCGGGAGGAAAGTTCTTC,CASRLAGGKFF
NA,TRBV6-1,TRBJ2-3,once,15,TGTGCCAGCAGGCGGACTTCTTATTTCACAGATACGCAGTATTTT,CASRRTSYFTDTQYF
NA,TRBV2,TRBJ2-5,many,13,TGTGCCAGCAGCCTAAGCGTCCAAGAGACCCAGTACTTC,CASSLSVQETQYF
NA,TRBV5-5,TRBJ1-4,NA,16,TGTGCCAGCAGCGAAGGCCCCCGAACAACTAATGAAAAACTGTTTTTT,CASSEGPRTTNEKLFF
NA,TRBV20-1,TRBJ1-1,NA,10,TGCAGTGCGCCGGATGTCGAAGCTTTCTTT,CSAPDVEAFF
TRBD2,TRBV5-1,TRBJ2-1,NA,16,TGCGCCAGCACGGCTAGCGGGGGGGCCAATTACAATGAGCAGTTCTTC,CASTASGGANYNEQFF
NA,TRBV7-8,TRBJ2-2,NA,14,TGTGCCAGCAGCTTAAACTCCAACACCGGGGAGCTGTTTTTT,CASSLNSNTGELFF